This TCR beta chain was documented in a study of cytomegalovirus exposure and HLA in healthy donors. For the study at large: Researchers found that about 84% of about 400 genotyped donors fell within the Caucasian-associated ancestry cluster. Study results and caveats: Cytomegalovirus-associated status was assigned to more than 150 TCR beta chains. Rates of TCR association differed by HLA locus in a later analysis, with DRB1 highest and HLA-C lowest.

Worth noting for this clone: The target antigen is unknown.

13 Jbeta primers and 60 Vbeta primers were used for the PCR. TCRdb's copy holds only in-frame clones and misses some; the assay was immunoSEQ multiplex PCR. The data contain approximately 150,000 clones, 70% to 85% of them singletons. The CDR3 consists of 12 residues. The V end was cut by 6 bases, the J end by 7 bases, with 15 bases between. Germline V gives CDR1 SQVTM, CDR2 ANQGSEA. The sequence was collected from a woman aged 25 to 39 in good health and CMV-seronegative. The chain employs TRBV29-1 and TRBJ1-2, with D perhaps TRBD1 (6 bases). Material: PBMCs. The CDR3 DNA reads TGCAGCGTGTCCCGGGGGGCGCGTGGCTACACCTTC. Translation gives CSVSRGARGYTF.